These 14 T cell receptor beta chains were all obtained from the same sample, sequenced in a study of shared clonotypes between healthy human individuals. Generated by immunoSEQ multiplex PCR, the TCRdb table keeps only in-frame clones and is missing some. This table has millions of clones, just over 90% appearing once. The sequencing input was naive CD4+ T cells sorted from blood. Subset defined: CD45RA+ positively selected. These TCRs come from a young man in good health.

The CDR3 reads CASSLALAGVIETQYF. CDR3 nucleotide sequence: TGTGCCAGCAGCTTGGCTCTAGCGGGAGTAATTGAGACCCAGTACTTC. V usage is TRBV5-4 and J usage is TRBJ2-5; 10 bases map to TRBD2. J gave up 5 bases and V 0 bases, and 7 bases lay outside the gene matches. Germline values: CDR1 SGHNT, CDR2 YYREEE (reference sequence). The CDR3 sequence is 16 residues long.

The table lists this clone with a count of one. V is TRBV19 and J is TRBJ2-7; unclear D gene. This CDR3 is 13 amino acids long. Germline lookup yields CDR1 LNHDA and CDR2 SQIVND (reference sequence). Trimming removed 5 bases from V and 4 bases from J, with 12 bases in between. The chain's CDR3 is CASSRNSLYEQYF. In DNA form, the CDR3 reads TGTGCCAGTAGTCGGAACAGCCTTTACGAGCAGTACTTC.

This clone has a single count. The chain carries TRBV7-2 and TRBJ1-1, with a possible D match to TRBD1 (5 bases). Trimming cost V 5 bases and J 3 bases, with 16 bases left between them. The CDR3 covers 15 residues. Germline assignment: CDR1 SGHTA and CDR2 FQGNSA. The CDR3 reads CASSEGTAADTEAFF. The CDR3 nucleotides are TGTGCCAGCAGCGAGGGGACGGCGGCGGACACTGAAGCTTTCTTT.

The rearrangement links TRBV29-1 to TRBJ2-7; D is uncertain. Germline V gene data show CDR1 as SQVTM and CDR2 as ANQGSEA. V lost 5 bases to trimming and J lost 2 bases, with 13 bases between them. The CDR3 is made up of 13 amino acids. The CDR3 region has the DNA TGCAGCGTTCTAATCGGTGTCCCCTACGAGCAGTACTTC. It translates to CSVLIGVPYEQYF.

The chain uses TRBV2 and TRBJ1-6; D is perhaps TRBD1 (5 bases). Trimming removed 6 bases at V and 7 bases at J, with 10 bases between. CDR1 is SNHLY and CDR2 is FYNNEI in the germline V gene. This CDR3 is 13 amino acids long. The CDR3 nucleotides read TGTGCCAGCAGGGGGGGACCCAATTCACCCCTCCACTTT. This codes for CASRGGPNSPLHF.

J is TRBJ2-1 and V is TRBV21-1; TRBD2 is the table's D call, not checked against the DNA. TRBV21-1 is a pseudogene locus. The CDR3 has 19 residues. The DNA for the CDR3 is TGTGCCAGCAGCAAAGAGACTAGCGGGGGGCCTAGCTCCTACAATGAGCAGTTCTTC. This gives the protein CASSKETSGGPSSYNEQFF.

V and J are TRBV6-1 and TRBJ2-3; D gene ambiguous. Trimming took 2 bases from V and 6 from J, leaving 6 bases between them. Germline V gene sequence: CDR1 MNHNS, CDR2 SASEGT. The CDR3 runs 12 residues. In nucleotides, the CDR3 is TGTGCCAGCAGTGAAAAAGGGGATACGCAGTATTTT. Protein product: CASSEKGDTQYF.

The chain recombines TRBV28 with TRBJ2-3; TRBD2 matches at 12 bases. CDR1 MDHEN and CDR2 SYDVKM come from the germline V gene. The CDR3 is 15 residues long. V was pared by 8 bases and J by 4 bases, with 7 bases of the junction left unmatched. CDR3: CASSRLAGASDTQYF. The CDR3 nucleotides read TGTGCCAGCTCTAGACTAGCGGGAGCGTCAGATACGCAGTATTTT.

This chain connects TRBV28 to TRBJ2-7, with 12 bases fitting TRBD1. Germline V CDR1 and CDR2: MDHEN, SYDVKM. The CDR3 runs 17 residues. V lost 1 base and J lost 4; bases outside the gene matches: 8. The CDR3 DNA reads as TGTGCCAGCAGTTTATACAGGGACAGGGGGCGAGGATACGAGCAGTACTTC. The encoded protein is CASSLYRDRGRGYEQYF.

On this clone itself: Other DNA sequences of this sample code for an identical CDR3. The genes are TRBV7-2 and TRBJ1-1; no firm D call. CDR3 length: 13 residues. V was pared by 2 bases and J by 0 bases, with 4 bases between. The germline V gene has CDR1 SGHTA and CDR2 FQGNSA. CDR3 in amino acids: CASSLRMNTEAFF. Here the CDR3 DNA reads TGTGCCAGCAGCTTAAGAATGAACACTGAAGCTTTCTTT.

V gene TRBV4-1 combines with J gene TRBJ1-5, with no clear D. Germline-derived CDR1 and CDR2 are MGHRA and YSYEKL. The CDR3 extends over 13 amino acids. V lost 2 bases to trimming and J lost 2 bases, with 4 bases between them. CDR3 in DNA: TGCGCCAGCAGCCAACCGGGCAATCAGCCCCAGCATTTT. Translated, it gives CASSQPGNQPQHF.

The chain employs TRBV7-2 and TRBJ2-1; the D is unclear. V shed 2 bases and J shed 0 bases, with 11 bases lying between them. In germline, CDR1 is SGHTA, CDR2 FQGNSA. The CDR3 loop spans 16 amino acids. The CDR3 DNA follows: TGTGCCAGCAGCTTAATGCCCCCCAACTCCTACAATGAGCAGTTCTTC. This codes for CASSLMPPNSYNEQFF. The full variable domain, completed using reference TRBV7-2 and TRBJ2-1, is GAGVSQSPSNKVTEKGKDVELRCDPISGHTALYWYRQSLGQGLEFLIYFQGNSAPDKSGLPSDRFSAERTGGSVSTLTIQRTQQEDSAVYLCASSLMPPNSYNEQFFGPGTRLTVL.

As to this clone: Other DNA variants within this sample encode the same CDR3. CDR3 sequence (DNA): TGTGCCAGCAGCTTAAAAAGGGACTATGGCTACACCTTC. This gives the protein CASSLKRDYGYTF. The V gene is TRBV7-9, the J gene TRBJ1-2; no definite D call. The germline V and J ends were trimmed by 2 bases and 3 bases, with 7 bases remaining between them. The length of the CDR3 is 13 residues. Germline V gives CDR1 SEHNR, CDR2 FQNEAQ (reference sequence). The full variable domain, with the rest looked up from reference TRBV7-9 and TRBJ1-2, is DTGVSQNPRHKITKRGQNVTFRCDPISEHNRLYWYRQTLGQGPEFLTYFQNEAQLEKSRLLSDRFSAERPKGSFSTLEIQRTEQGDSAMYLCASSLKRDYGYTFGSGTRLTVV.

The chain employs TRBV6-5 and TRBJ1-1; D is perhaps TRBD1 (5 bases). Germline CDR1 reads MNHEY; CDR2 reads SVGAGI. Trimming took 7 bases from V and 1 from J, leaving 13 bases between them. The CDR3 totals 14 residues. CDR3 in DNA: TGTGCCAGCACTCACCCCCAGGGGAACACTGAAGCTTTCTTT. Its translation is CASTHPQGNTEAFF.